These 3 T cell receptor beta chains were sequenced from one sample in a study of blood T cell repertoires in COVID-19. The data were produced by immunoSEQ multiplex PCR, yet TCRdb's version contains in-frame clones alone and is incomplete. This table has some 200,000 clones, around four fifths appearing once. The sample comprised peripheral blood. These receptor sequences come from a woman aged 40 to 50 with acute or convalescent COVID-19.

The chain uses TRBV10-3 and TRBJ2-5, with a weak D call TRBD1 (5 bases). CDR3 length: 14 amino acids. The V end was cut by 2 bases, the J end by 4 bases, with 11 bases between. In germline, CDR1 is ENHRY, CDR2 SYGVKD. The CDR3 sequence is CAISETSQGETQYF. CDR3 DNA sequence: TGTGCCATCAGTGAGACCAGCCAGGGAGAGACCCAGTACTTC.

The V and J genes are TRBV29-1 and TRBJ2-1; D call uncertain. CDR1 and CDR2 (germline): SQVTM, ANQGSEA. CDR3 length equals 11 residues. V was clipped by 4 bases and J by 9 bases, with 10 bases between them. CDR3 sequence: CSVGHDSEQFF. The DNA of the CDR3 is TGCAGCGTTGGGCACGACTCTGAGCAGTTCTTC.

This clone was recorded only once. The V gene is TRBV2, the J gene TRBJ1-1; D may be TRBD1 (6 bases). There are 12 residues in the CDR3. CDR1 is SNHLY and CDR2 is FYNNEI in the germline V gene. Trimming removed 7 bases from V and 7 bases from J, with 13 bases in between. CDR3 sequence: CASKGVPNEAFF. Written as DNA, the CDR3 is TGTGCCAGCAAGGGGGTCCCTAATGAAGCTTTCTTT.